The source of this TCR beta chain is a study of regulatory T cells in long-lasting Graves disease. From germline, CDR1 is LGHDT and CDR2 YNNKEL (reference sequence). CDR3 length: 15 residues. V was clipped by 3 bases and J by 0 bases, with 9 bases between them. Study results and limitations: Preferential use of TRBV28, TRBJ1-2 and TRBJ2-5 was seen in persistent disease. Persistent Graves' patients showed a TCR diversity that was lower than that of newly diagnosed ones.

The TCR beta library used iRepertoire HTBI primers with Arm-PCR amplification of CDR3. Each CDR3 protein gets one entry after TCRdb re-called the multiplex PCR reads with MiXCR. The data hold around 450,000 distinct CDR3 sequences, with about a sixth observed a single time. This sample's time point: newly diagnosed GD, antithyroid drugs for less than 3 months. The TCR library was prepared using RNA isolated from PBMCs. This clonotype has more than one count but fewer than ten. Its antigen is currently unknown. These same data were also listed under a study on T cells in Graves' hyperthyroidism and ophthalmopathy.

This receptor was obtained from a man in his forties with Graves disease. This chain links TRBV3-1 with TRBJ1-3; D gene unclear. The material sequenced was peripheral blood mononuclear cells (PBMCs), taken at new diagnosis, from a patient treated with antithyroid drugs. CDR3 nucleotide sequence: TGTGCCAGCAGCCAGGGTCGGGTCTCTGGAAACACCATATATTTT. This translates into CASSQGRVSGNTIYF. The full variable domain, rest sourced from reference TRBV3-1 and TRBJ1-3, is DTAVSQTPKYLVTQMGNDKSIKCEQNLGHDTMYWYKQDSKKFLKIMFSYNNKELIINETVPNRFSPKSPDKAHLNLHINSLELGDSAVYFCASSQGRVSGNTIYFGEGSWLTVV.